Listed below are T cell receptor beta chains from one sample, sequenced in a study of cytomegalovirus exposure and HLA in healthy donors. Sequencing used immunoSEQ multiplex PCR; TCRdb keeps in-frame clones, though not all of them. The sample includes over 150,000 clones, over 60% of them seen just once. Sequencing was performed on PBMCs. The receptors here all came from a young man in good health and CMV-seropositive. Each CDR3 is given with its conserved first and last residue. The D gene is left open where the match is weak. Only some rows state a clone size, as once, few, many or a class for expanded clones.

CDR3aa | CDR3nt | j_gene | v_gene | abundance | d_gene
CASSQAGVSGELFF | TGCGCCAGCAGCCAAGCTGGAGTTTCCGGGGAGCTGTTTTTT | TRBJ2-2 | TRBV4-3 | . | .
CAWTRLAGTTDTQYF | TGTGCCTGGACCCGACTAGCGGGAACCACAGATACGCAGTATTTT | TRBJ2-3 | TRBV30 | . | TRBD2
CASSELKGGADTEAFF | TGTGCCAGCAGTGAACTAAAGGGTGGGGCAGACACTGAAGCTTTCTTT | TRBJ1-1 | TRBV25-1 | . | .
CASTRGTTSSYEQYF | TGTGCCAGCACTAGGGGGACAACTTCTTCCTACGAGCAGTACTTC | TRBJ2-7 | TRBV2 | . | .
CASSEDRGNTEAFF | TGTGCCAGCAGCGAGGACAGGGGAAACACTGAAGCTTTCTTT | TRBJ1-1 | TRBV7-3 | few | TRBD1
CASSSSSSYEQYF | TGTGCCAGCAGCTCCTCGAGCTCCTACGAGCAGTACTTC | TRBJ2-7 | TRBV7-2 | . | .
CASSHIDKNIQYF | TGTGCCAGCAGCCACATAGACAAAAACATTCAGTACTTC | TRBJ2-4 | TRBV14 | . | .
CASSSNPPTLETEAFF | TGTGCCAGCTCATCCAACCCCCCGACTTTGGAGACTGAAGCTTTCTTT | TRBJ1-1 | TRBV18 | once | .
CASSEAGIRTGDHEQYF | TGTGCCAGCAGCGAAGCTGGGATCCGGACAGGGGACCACGAGCAGTACTTC | TRBJ2-7 | TRBV7-8 | . | TRBD1
CASSLGQHTDTQYF | TGTGCCAGCAGCTTGGGACAGCACACAGATACGCAGTATTTT | TRBJ2-3 | TRBV5-4 | once | .
CASSIVSTGANQPQHF | TGTGCCAGCAGCATCGTCTCGACAGGAGCCAATCAGCCCCAGCATTTT | TRBJ1-5 | TRBV7-2 | . | .
CASSPSRVSSYNEQFF | TGTGCCAGCTCACCCTCCAGGGTAAGCTCCTACAATGAGCAGTTCTTC | TRBJ2-1 | TRBV18 | . | .
CASSPWSGLGTGNTIYF | TGTGCCAGTAGTCCTTGGTCAGGGCTGGGAACTGGAAACACCATATATTTT | TRBJ1-3 | TRBV19 | . | .
CASSHQRGVQGNNSPLHF | TGTGCCAGCAGCCACCAAAGGGGAGTACAGGGCAATAATTCACCCCTCCACTTT | TRBJ1-6 | TRBV5-5 | . | .
CASSLGDRPYYGYTF | TGCGCCAGCAGCTTAGGGGACAGGCCTTACTATGGCTACACCTTC | TRBJ1-2 | TRBV5-1 | . | TRBD1
CASSVTGGVGNTIYF | TGTGCCAGCAGTGTGACGGGGGGAGTTGGAAACACCATATATTTT | TRBJ1-3 | TRBV2 | . | .
CAISRSRDEQFF | TGTGCCATCAGCAGGTCCAGGGATGAGCAGTTCTTC | TRBJ2-1 | TRBV10-3 | few | .
CASSSPTENVVYEQYF | TGTGCCAGCAGCTCCCCGACAGAAAATGTAGTCTACGAGCAGTACTTC | TRBJ2-7 | TRBV28 | . | .
CASSRRSDEQFF | TGTGCCAGCAGCCGGAGGAGTGATGAGCAGTTCTTC | TRBJ2-1 | TRBV13 | . | .
CASIPSTGYVTEAFF | TGTGCCAGCATCCCCTCAACAGGGTACGTCACTGAAGCTTTCTTT | TRBJ1-1 | TRBV11-2 | once | .
CASSFQGGRYEQYF | TGTGCCAGCAGCTTCCAGGGGGGACGCTACGAGCAGTACTTC | TRBJ2-7 | TRBV7-8 | few | .
CASSLGTSGGPGETQYF | TGTGCCAGCAGCTTAGGGACTAGCGGGGGCCCGGGGGAGACCCAGTACTTC | TRBJ2-5 | TRBV7-3 | . | TRBD2
CASSQEPGVFSEAFF | TGCGCCAGCAGCCAAGAACCGGGGGTGTTCTCTGAAGCTTTCTTT | TRBJ1-1 | TRBV4-1 | . | .
CASSRQGGEQYF | TGTGCCAGCAGCCGACAGGGGGGTGAGCAGTACTTC | TRBJ2-7 | TRBV6-5 | . | TRBD1
CASSQGTGTYNEQFF | TGCGCCAGCAGCCAAGGGACGGGAACCTACAATGAGCAGTTCTTC | TRBJ2-1 | TRBV4-3 | . | .
CASSSMAGTTNTGELFF | TGCGCCAGCAGCTCCATGGCCGGGACTACCAACACCGGGGAGCTGTTTTTT | TRBJ2-2 | TRBV5-1 | . | TRBD2
CASSARTGGRGYTF | TGTGCCAGCAGCGCCAGGACAGGGGGCCGTGGCTACACCTTC | TRBJ1-2 | TRBV7-2 | . | TRBD1
CASSPDDKDRINSPLHF | TGTGCCAGCTCACCCGACGATAAAGACAGAATCAATTCACCCCTCCACTTT | TRBJ1-6 | TRBV18 | . | .
CASSLTQTSVGFF | TGTGCCAGCAGCTTAACCCAGACTAGCGTGGGGTTCTTC | TRBJ2-1 | TRBV7-3 | . | TRBD2
CASSDTRGLADQEGSTDTQYF | TGTGCCAGCAGTGACACAAGGGGACTAGCGGACCAGGAGGGGAGCACAGATACGCAGTATTTT | TRBJ2-3 | TRBV6-4 | few | TRBD2
CASSRQGIGTGELFF | TGCGCCAGCAGCCGACAGGGGATAGGGACCGGGGAGCTGTTTTTT | TRBJ2-2 | TRBV4-3 | . | TRBD1
CASSRQGVDTEAFF | TGTGCCAGCAGCCGACAGGGGGTGGACACTGAAGCTTTCTTT | TRBJ1-1 | TRBV7-2 | . | TRBD1
CASRLYRGGLQETQYF | TGTGCCAGCAGGCTTTACAGGGGAGGATTGCAAGAGACCCAGTACTTC | TRBJ2-5 | TRBV6-6 | . | .
CASSIDAWRFRLATSTDTQYF | TGTGCCAGTAGTATAGATGCATGGCGCTTTCGACTAGCGACTAGCACAGATACGCAGTATTTT | TRBJ2-3 | TRBV19 | . | TRBD2
CASSLTGSGGRGTEAFF | TGCGCCAGCAGCTTGACCGGGTCAGGGGGCAGGGGCACTGAAGCTTTCTTT | TRBJ1-1 | TRBV5-1 | . | TRBD1
CASSLGTYEQYF | TGTGCCAGCAGCTTAGGTACCTACGAGCAGTACTTC | TRBJ2-7 | TRBV7-9 | few | .
CASSPGGGWEKLFF | TGTGCCAGCAGCCCTGGGGGGGGTTGGGAAAAACTGTTTTTT | TRBJ1-4 | TRBV11-2 | . | .
CASSSPSSGNTIYF | TGTGCCAGCAGCAGTCCCAGCTCTGGAAACACCATATATTTT | TRBJ1-3 | TRBV5-4 | . | .
CASSLDRALNQPQHF | TGTGCCAGCAGCTTAGACAGGGCGCTCAATCAGCCCCAGCATTTT | TRBJ1-5 | TRBV7-2 | . | .
CASTYSGANVLTF | TGTGCCAGCACCTATTCTGGGGCCAACGTCCTGACTTTC | TRBJ2-6 | TRBV2 | . | .
CASSQVNMNTEAFF | TGTGCCAGCAGCCAAGTAAACATGAACACTGAAGCTTTCTTT | TRBJ1-1 | TRBV4-2 | few | .
CASSSYREGFSGNTIYF | TGTGCCAGCAGCTCGTACAGGGAAGGGTTTTCTGGAAACACCATATATTTT | TRBJ1-3 | TRBV5-8 | . | .
CASSLAGGWEQYF | TGCGCCAGCAGCTTGGCCGGGGGTTGGGAGCAGTACTTC | TRBJ2-7 | TRBV5-1 | . | .
CASSETVEQFF | TGTGCCAGCAGTGAAACAGTCGAGCAGTTCTTC | TRBJ2-1 | TRBV2 | . | .
CAWVQNTEAFF | TGTGCCTGGGTTCAGAACACTGAAGCTTTCTTT | TRBJ1-1 | TRBV30 | . | .
CAWSPKRGGLYEQYF | TGTGCCTGGAGTCCCAAGCGGGGGGGCTTATACGAGCAGTACTTC | TRBJ2-7 | TRBV30 | . | TRBD2
CASARETQYF | TGTGCCAGCGCCAGGGAGACCCAGTACTTC | TRBJ2-5 | TRBV11-2 | . | .
CASSFTGETNEKLFF | TGTGCCAGCAGCTTTACCGGGGAGACTAATGAAAAACTGTTTTTT | TRBJ1-4 | TRBV5-6 | . | .